The 26 T cell receptor beta chains given below trace back to one sample, sequenced in a study of T-cell memory formation after mild COVID-19. In TCRdb, the 5' RACE reads were re-called with MiXCR into one record per CDR3 protein. The table lists roughly 320,000 distinct CDR3 sequences, 25% to 30% of them singletons. The sequencing sample was made of PBMCs or a T cell subset sorted from them (not recorded which). Receptors originate from an adult woman who had mild COVID-19 (a few samples of this study predate the infection). Cell type and time point are not known.

J is TRBJ1-2 and V is TRBV5-6; maybe TRBD1 (6 bases). The CDR3 is 15 amino acids. Between the trimmed V and J ends, which lost 4 bases and 4 bases, there was a span of 17 bases. Germline loops: CDR1 SGHDT, CDR2 YYEEEE. In DNA, the CDR3 is TGTGCCAGCAGCCGGGGCCCTACAGGGACCTATGGCTACACCTTC. This sequence encodes CASSRGPTGTYGYTF.

The rearrangement joins TRBV2 to TRBJ1-1; D call uncertain. The germline gives CDR1 SNHLY, CDR2 FYNNEI. V lost 7 bases and J 1 base, leaving 10 bases between the germline ends. This CDR3 is 13 amino acids long. The CDR3 DNA is TGTGCCAGCATTGGCGGTTGGAACACTGAAGCTTTCTTT. Translated, it gives CASIGGWNTEAFF.

The chain is built from TRBV5-6 and TRBJ1-6; D perhaps matches TRBD1 (6 bases). CDR3 length: 13 residues. Germline CDR1 SGHDT, CDR2 YYEEEE. V was cut by 0 bases and J by 13 bases, with 11 bases left in between. DNA for the CDR3: TGTGCCAGCAGCTTGGTTTCCGGGGGCCCCCTCCACTTT. Its protein is CASSLVSGGPLHF. The full variable domain, in which reference TRBV5-6 and TRBJ1-6 provide the parts outside the CDR3, is DAGVTQSPTHLIKTRGQQVTLRCSPKSGHDTVSWYQQALGQGPQFIFQYYEEEERQRGNFPDRFSGHQFPNYSSELNVNALLLGDSALYLCASSLVSGGPLHFGNGTRLTVT.

In its sample, this clonotype was seen a few times. The chain links TRBV9 to TRBJ2-1; 7 bases line up with TRBD1. The CDR3 has 15 residues. Germline trimming cut 0 bases from V and 4 bases from J; bases unmatched to any gene: 4. The germline V gene has CDR1 SGDLS and CDR2 YYNGEE. In nucleotides, the CDR3 is TGTGCCAGCAGCGTAGGAAAGACAGGGTACAATGAGCAGTTCTTC. The encoded protein is CASSVGKTGYNEQFF.

J is TRBJ1-2 and V is TRBV25-1; TRBD1 aligns across 7 bases. Per germline, CDR1 MGHDK and CDR2 SYGVNS. Trimming cost V 3 bases and J 8 bases; bases outside gene matches: 3. The CDR3 has 12 amino acids. The CDR3 spells CASSEVTGGYTF. Written as DNA, the CDR3 is TGTGCCAGCAGTGAGGTGACAGGGGGCTACACCTTC.

This clonotype was detected a few times. This sequence joins TRBV5-1 and TRBJ1-6; tentatively, D is TRBD1 (5 bases). Germline CDR1 and CDR2: SGHRS and YFSETQ. The length of the CDR3 is 14 residues. Trimming took 3 bases from V and 7 from J, leaving 11 bases between them. This chain's CDR3 is CASSSSGANSPLHF. CDR3 bases: TGCGCCAGCAGCTCAAGTGGGGCCAATTCACCCCTCCACTTT.

This clonotype was counted a few times. The V call is TRBV20-1, the J call TRBJ2-7, with TRBD2 matching over 13 bases. The germline gives CDR1 DFQATT, CDR2 SNEGSKA (reference sequence). With 3 bases clipped from V and 0 bases from J, the junction kept 5 bases outside the gene matches. The length of the CDR3 is 16 residues. The CDR3 nucleotides are TGCAGTGCTAGCCCCACTAGCGGGGGGGTCTCCTACGAGCAGTACTTC. The encoded protein is CSASPTSGGVSYEQYF.

The V and J genes are TRBV4-1 and TRBJ2-5, with a tentative D call TRBD1 (5 bases). The germline V gene encodes CDR1 MGHRA and CDR2 YSYEKL. The CDR3 sequence is 16 residues long. V lost 1 base to trimming and J lost 4 bases, with 16 bases between them. CDR3 region: CASSQGVAGSTETQYF. The CDR3 DNA reads TGCGCCAGCAGCCAAGGAGTGGCAGGGTCAACAGAGACCCAGTACTTC.

The chain links TRBV5-1 to TRBJ2-2; no definite D call. The CDR3 length is 14 residues. Trimming left V 1 base short and J 1 base short, with 5 bases between. CDR1 is SGHRS and CDR2 is YFSETQ in the germline V gene. CDR3 residues: CASSLWENTGELFF. DNA of the CDR3: TGCGCCAGCAGCTTGTGGGAGAACACCGGGGAGCTGTTTTTT. Using reference TRBV5-1 and TRBJ2-2 for the parts outside the CDR3, the full variable domain is KAGVTQTPRYLIKTRGQQVTLSCSPISGHRSVSWYQQTPGQGLQFLFEYFSETQRNKGNFPGRFSGRQFSNSRSEMNVSTLELGDSALYLCASSLWENTGELFFGEGSRLTVL.

This chain links TRBV7-8 with TRBJ2-3; tentatively, D is TRBD1 or TRBD2 (6 bases each). There are 16 residues in the CDR3. Trimming cost V 3 bases and J 4 bases, with 17 bases left between them. Germline V gene lookup returns CDR1 SGHVS and CDR2 FQNEAQ. Here the CDR3 reads CASSFERGTPSDTQYF. Here the CDR3 DNA reads TGTGCCAGCAGCTTCGAGAGGGGGACTCCCTCAGATACGCAGTATTTT.

The chain couples TRBV12-3 or TRBV12-4 to TRBJ2-1, with 8 bases that match TRBD2. CDR3 length: 15 amino acids. The ends lost 6 bases at V and 5 bases at J; junction bases unmatched: 9. The CDR3 region has the DNA TGTGCCAGCAGACCCAGCGGGAGTTCGGACAATGAGCAGTTCTTC. This gives the protein CASRPSGSSDNEQFF.

This clonotype was seen only a few times. This sequence joins TRBV5-5 and TRBJ2-7; possible D gene TRBD2, 5 bases. The V and J ends lost 2 bases and 7 bases respectively, with 19 bases between them. The CDR3 has 15 residues. CDR1 SGHKS and CDR2 YYEKEE come from the germline V gene (reference sequence). The CDR3 region is CASSFAGAATGEQYF. CDR3 nucleotides: TGTGCCAGCAGCTTCGCCGGAGCGGCAACGGGGGAGCAGTACTTC. The variable domain in full, with the rest retrieved from reference TRBV5-5 and TRBJ2-7, is DAGVTQSPTHLIKTRGQQVTLRCSPISGHKSVSWYQQVLGQGPQFIFQYYEKEERGRGNFPDRFSARQFPNYSSELNVNALLLGDSALYLCASSFAGAATGEQYFGPGTRLTVT.

The chain joins TRBV15 to TRBJ2-1, with TRBD2 matching 8 bases. Germline CDR1 LNHNV, CDR2 YYDKDF (reference sequence). Losses at the gene ends were 1 base for V and 7 bases for J; bases not matched to a gene: 3. The CDR3 consists of 14 residues. The CDR3 nucleotides are TGTGCCACCAGCAGAGTCGGGAGGGGGAATGAGCAGTTCTTC. Translated: CATSRVGRGNEQFF.

The genes are TRBV20-1 and TRBJ2-5; 12 bases are shared with TRBD2. CDR1 DFQATT and CDR2 SNEGSKA come from the germline V gene (reference sequence). The CDR3 contains 14 residues. V shed 5 bases, J shed 5 bases, and the junction held 6 bases outside the gene matches. The CDR3 sequence: CSADLAGGTETQYF. CDR3 nucleotide sequence: TGCAGTGCTGATCTAGCGGGGGGGACGGAGACCCAGTACTTC.

V usage is TRBV6-2 or TRBV6-3 and J usage is TRBJ1-3, with unresolved D. The CDR3 extends over 12 amino acids. Germline CDR1 is MNHEY and CDR2 is SVGEGT. Trimming cost V 7 bases and J 4 bases, with 8 bases left between them. Here the CDR3 DNA reads TGTGCCAGCAAGTCGGGAGGAAACACCATATATTTT. It specifies CASKSGGNTIYF.

This chain links TRBV4-1 with TRBJ2-1; 11 bases match TRBD2. The CDR3 runs 16 residues. After removal of 1 base from V and 10 bases from J, the junction contained 9 bases not matched to a gene. Germline V lookup: CDR1 MGHRA, CDR2 YSYEKL. The CDR3 sequence: CASSQVGSGGAREQFF. In DNA form, the CDR3 reads TGCGCCAGCAGCCAAGTGGGTAGCGGGGGGGCCAGGGAGCAGTTCTTC.

The rearrangement joins TRBV19 to TRBJ1-1, with D possibly TRBD1 on 5 matching bases. The length of the CDR3 is 15 residues. V lost 3 bases and J lost 4, with 15 bases in between. CDR1 is LNHDA and CDR2 is SQIVND in the germline V gene (reference sequence). The CDR3 coding sequence is TGTGCCAGTAGTATTGTGGCAGGGCCAAGCACTGAAGCTTTCTTT. Translation gives CASSIVAGPSTEAFF.

The V and J genes are TRBV5-1 and TRBJ2-7; 10 bases line up with TRBD1. The J segment lost 5 bases and the V segment lost 4 bases, leaving 15 bases of the junction unmatched. The CDR3 extends over 17 amino acids. Germline CDR1 reads SGHRS; CDR2 reads YFSETQ. DNA of the CDR3: TGCGCCAGCAGCCCGGTCGATCGACAGGGGGCGGGCCACGAGCAGTACTTC. Its protein product is CASSPVDRQGAGHEQYF. Drawing the rest from reference TRBV5-1 and TRBJ2-7, the complete variable domain is KAGVTQTPRYLIKTRGQQVTLSCSPISGHRSVSWYQQTPGQGLQFLFEYFSETQRNKGNFPGRFSGRQFSNSRSEMNVSTLELGDSALYLCASSPVDRQGAGHEQYFGPGTRLTVT.

This clonotype was observed a few times. The rearrangement uses TRBV18 and TRBJ1-3; unclear D gene. The germline V gene encodes CDR1 KGHSH and CDR2 LQKENI. The CDR3 runs 16 residues. V was trimmed by 3 bases and J by 1 base, leaving 13 bases between them. The CDR3 nucleotides read TGTGCCAGCTCACCGTCCCCCAGTGGGTCTGGAAACACCATATATTTT. Translating gives CASSPSPSGSGNTIYF.

The table lists this clonotype with a few counts. This chain uses TRBV11-3 with TRBJ2-5; D might be TRBD1 (6 bases). The CDR3 totals 15 residues. CDR1 is SGHNT and CDR2 is YENEEA in the germline V gene. Trimming took off 4 bases at V and 5 bases at J, with 17 bases between the two ends. The CDR3 protein is CASSSRRGTGETQYF. The CDR3 nucleotides are TGTGCCAGCAGCTCCCGTAGGGGGACCGGCGAGACCCAGTACTTC.

This clonotype was seen a handful of times. The chain joins TRBV6-2 or TRBV6-3 to TRBJ2-2; TRBD1 is a possible D gene (6 bases). This CDR3 spans 13 amino acids. Per germline, CDR1 MNHEY and CDR2 SVGEGT. V was clipped by 7 bases and J by 6 bases, with 12 bases between them. The DNA for the CDR3 is TGTGCCAGCAAGGCGTCAGGGGCCGGGGAGCTGTTTTTT. Its protein product is CASKASGAGELFF.

This clonotype was found a few times. The chain combines TRBV7-3 with TRBJ2-1; no firm D call. This CDR3 contains 16 residues. The germline V and J ends were trimmed by 4 bases and 0 bases, with 13 bases remaining between them. The germline V gene encodes CDR1 SGHTA and CDR2 FQGTGA. The CDR3 protein is CASSYDSSSSYNEQFF. The CDR3 DNA reads TGTGCCAGCAGCTACGATAGCAGTAGCTCCTACAATGAGCAGTTCTTC.

This rearrangement joins TRBV7-9 to TRBJ1-1, with D unclear. Germline CDR1 SEHNR, CDR2 FQNEAQ (reference sequence). Trimming left V 5 bases short and J 0 bases short, with 13 bases between. This CDR3 has 15 residues. The CDR3 coding sequence is TGTGCCAGCAGCCACCCCGGGAAGGTGAACACTGAAGCTTTCTTT. It is translated as CASSHPGKVNTEAFF.

This clonotype was detected a few times. This chain uses TRBV12-3 or TRBV12-4 with TRBJ1-1; a weak D match, TRBD1 (5 bases). Trimming stripped 6 bases from V and 11 bases from J, with 19 bases between. The CDR3 contains 13 residues. This chain's CDR3 is CASSPGGGVEAFF. The CDR3 nucleotides read TGTGCCAGCAGCCCCGGGGGAGGAGTTGAGGCTTTCTTT.

V usage is TRBV18 and J usage is TRBJ2-3; TRBD1 matches 9 bases. With V trimmed by 4 bases and J by 3 bases, 8 bases remained unmatched. This CDR3 is built from 16 residues. The germline V gene encodes CDR1 KGHSH and CDR2 LQKENI. CDR3 residues: CASSRITGGRTDTQYF. The CDR3 DNA is TGTGCCAGCTCACGGATAACAGGGGGCCGGACAGATACGCAGTATTTT.

V usage is TRBV7-2 and J usage is TRBJ1-2, with TRBD1 as a possible D gene (6 bases). There are 16 residues in the CDR3. The germline CDR1 and CDR2 sequences are SGHTA and FQGNSA. V lost 1 base to trimming and J lost 7 bases, with 19 bases between them. CDR3 DNA sequence: TGTGCCAGCAGCTTAGTCCCTCGACAGGTTGTTGCTGGCTACACCTTC. It translates to CASSLVPRQVVAGYTF.